This T cell receptor beta chain was identified in a study of OX40 agonist ivuxolimab in advanced cancers. Overall study context: Ivuxolimab, which is an agonistic anti-OX40 (CD134) antibody, was administered to the patients. In this trial design, patients received ivuxolimab intravenously at 0.01 to 10 mg/kg every 2 weeks. Eligibility admitted prior anti-PD-1, anti-PD-L1 or anti-CTLA-4 therapy; 40% to 50% had some.

This CDR3 is built from 17 residues. Trimming at V came to 0 bases and at J to 1 base, leaving 8 bases not matched to a gene. The germline V gene encodes CDR1 SGHRS and CDR2 YFSETQ. Enrollment shut out patients with autoimmune disease history or systemic immunosuppression. Assay used: immunoSEQ multiplex PCR; TCRdb lists only in-frame clones, some missing. The data show 55,000 to 70,000 clones, with 65% to 90% seen just once and roughly 1.4% held by the top ten. This sequence joins TRBV5-1 and TRBJ2-5, with 8 bases matching TRBD1. Sequencing was performed on CD4+ or CD8+ T cells sorted from blood, taken in a trial of the OX40 agonist ivuxolimab. The sequence was obtained from an adult with an advanced solid tumor such as melanoma, head and neck, liver or kidney cancer. The DNA of the CDR3 is TGCGCCAGCAGCTTGGCCCTCGGGACAGGCATCCAAGAGACCCAGTACTTC. This codes for CASSLALGTGIQETQYF. Based on the CDR3 plus reference TRBV5-1 and TRBJ2-5, the full variable domain is KAGVTQTPRYLIKTRGQQVTLSCSPISGHRSVSWYQQTPGQGLQFLFEYFSETQRNKGNFPGRFSGRQFSNSRSEMNVSTLELGDSALYLCASSLALGTGIQETQYFGPGTRLLVL.